The 26 T cell receptor beta chains presented below share a single source sample, sequenced in a study of early T cells in non-severe SARS-CoV-2 infection. TCRdb ran MiXCR on the 5' RACE reads and lists one entry per CDR3 protein. The sample consists of 25,000 or so distinct CDR3 sequences, about 5.5% of them appearing once. The sequenced sample consisted of whole blood. These receptors originate from an adult who was a healthcare worker with PCR-confirmed SARS-CoV-2 infection or an uninfected control (not recorded which).

Ten or more counts support this clonotype. The rearrangement uses TRBV7-2 and TRBJ1-2; maybe TRBD1 (5 bases). Trimming pared 5 bases from V and 5 bases from J, leaving 15 bases between. Germline V gives CDR1 SGHTA, CDR2 FQGNSA. The CDR3 totals 14 residues. The CDR3 spells CASSPNGGGYGYTF. The CDR3 DNA reads as TGTGCCAGCAGCCCCAACGGGGGAGGGTATGGCTACACCTTC.

By share of the sample, this clonotype is medium-sized. J is TRBJ2-3 and V is TRBV19, with D unclear. There are 15 residues in the CDR3. Between the trimmed V and J ends, which lost 6 bases and 2 bases, there was a span of 15 bases. Per germline, CDR1 LNHDA and CDR2 SQIVND (reference sequence). CDR3 nucleotides: TGTGCCAGTAGAGACTCCCGGACCTTCACAGATACGCAGTATTTT. Translated: CASRDSRTFTDTQYF.

By proportion, this clonotype is medium-sized. Germline and junction disagree at one end, which may indicate a read error. The chain uses TRBV15 and TRBJ1-2, with a weak D call TRBD1 (6 bases). The CDR3 loop spans 15 amino acids. Germline V gene lookup returns CDR1 LNHNV and CDR2 YYDKDF (reference sequence). The CDR3 nucleotides are TGTGCCACCAGCAGAGATTCCGGGACAACTTTCCTGTTGGACTTC. This translates into CATSRDSGTTFLLDF.

This clonotype occurred many times. This rearrangement joins TRBV12-3 or TRBV12-4 to TRBJ1-4; D might be TRBD1 (5 bases). The CDR3 covers 15 residues. The V and J ends lost 6 bases and 0 bases respectively, with 11 bases between them. CDR3 in DNA: TGTGCCAGCAGCAGGGACCCTGCAACTAATGAAAAACTGTTTTTT. Translation gives CASSRDPATNEKLFF.

The rearrangement uses TRBV11-2 and TRBJ2-1; the match to TRBD1 covers 7 bases. The germline V gene has CDR1 SGHAT and CDR2 FQNNGV. The trim removed 3 bases at V and 8 bases at J, leaving 16 bases unmatched. This CDR3 has 17 residues. The CDR3 sequence is CASSFFAGAGGVDEQFF. The CDR3 DNA is TGTGCCAGCAGCTTCTTTGCCGGGGCAGGGGGTGTGGATGAGCAGTTCTTC.

This clonotype was counted ten times or more. J is TRBJ1-2 and V is TRBV19; D uncertain. This CDR3 spans 14 amino acids. Germline CDR1 LNHDA, CDR2 SQIVND (reference sequence). V dropped 6 bases and J dropped 2 bases, with 13 bases sitting between them. Here the CDR3 DNA reads TGTGCCAGTAGCCTTGTGGCAGTCAACTATGGCTACACCTTC. The encoded protein is CASSLVAVNYGYTF. The full variable domain, rest sourced from reference TRBV19 and TRBJ1-2, is DGGITQSPKYLFRKEGQNVTLSCEQNLNHDAMYWYRQDPGQGLRLIYYSQIVNDFQKGDIAEGYSVSREKKESFPLTVTSAQKNPTAFYLCASSLVAVNYGYTFGSGTRLTVV.

The sample holds many counts of this clonotype. The rearrangement links TRBV7-9 to TRBJ1-1; 10 bases are shared with TRBD1. The germline V gene has CDR1 SEHNR and CDR2 FQNEAQ (reference sequence). V shed 6 bases, J shed 0 bases, and the junction held 7 bases outside the gene matches. There are 16 residues in the CDR3. In DNA, the CDR3 is TGTGCCAGCAGTAGGGGGGACAGGGGCATGAACACTGAAGCTTTCTTT. Protein: CASSRGDRGMNTEAFF.

This clonotype occurred many times. J is TRBJ2-7 and V is TRBV5-6, with unresolved D. The CDR3 loop spans 13 amino acids. V was trimmed by 0 bases and J by 4 bases, leaving 8 bases between them. In germline, CDR1 is SGHDT, CDR2 YYEEEE. The CDR3 nucleotides are TGTGCCAGCAGCTTGGAAGTTAGGTACGAGCAGTACTTC. This codes for CASSLEVRYEQYF.

This clonotype is deemed medium-sized. The V call is TRBV11-2, the J call TRBJ2-3; D might be TRBD2 (6 bases). V was pared by 3 bases and J by 10 bases, with 26 bases between. The CDR3 has 17 residues. Germline CDR1 is SGHAT and CDR2 is FQNNGV. The CDR3 here is CASSFTPGIAEIEAQYF. The CDR3 DNA reads as TGTGCCAGCAGCTTCACCCCTGGGATAGCGGAGATAGAGGCGCAGTATTTT.

The chain combines TRBV6-2 or TRBV6-3 with TRBJ2-5, with 7 bases aligning to TRBD2. The CDR3 contains 14 residues. Germline CDR1 reads MNHEY; CDR2 reads SVGEGT. Trimming removed 7 bases from V and 5 bases from J; junction bases left unmatched: 10. The CDR3 DNA follows: TGTGCCAGCACCTATAGCGGGTACGGTGAGACCCAGTACTTC. Its translation is CASTYSGYGETQYF.

Of note for this clonotype: Its ends do not fully match the called genes, so a read error is possible. The rearrangement links TRBV20-1 to TRBJ1-4, with a possible D match to TRBD1 (5 bases). Germline-derived CDR1 and CDR2 are DFQATT and SNEGSKA (reference sequence). CDR3 length equals 11 residues. The CDR3 loop is CSGKGRGKLSF. The CDR3 DNA sequence: TGCAGTGGGAAGGGGCGCGGAAAACTGTCTTTT.

This clonotype appeared many times. An end of the junction does not agree with germline; a read error may underlie this. The chain uses TRBV11-2 and TRBJ2-2, with 14 nucleotides matching TRBD2. The germline V gene encodes CDR1 SGHAT and CDR2 FQNNGV. The CDR3 covers 18 residues. The CDR3 nucleotides are TGTGCCAGCAGCTTGAGGGGACTAGCGGGGGCGAACACCGGAGAGCTGTTTTTT. Amino acids: CASSLRGLAGANTGELFF.

The table lists this clonotype with many counts. The chain recombines TRBV11-2 with TRBJ2-5; the match to TRBD1 covers 7 bases. From germline, CDR1 is SGHAT and CDR2 FQNNGV. V trimming: 5 bases; J trimming: 2 bases; junction bases outside the gene matches: 2. The length of the CDR3 is 13 residues. CDR3 protein: CASSRGQQETQYF. The CDR3 nucleotides read TGTGCCAGCAGCCGGGGACAGCAAGAGACCCAGTACTTC.

This clonotype has only a few counts. The chain recombines TRBV20-1 with TRBJ2-7, with a weak D call TRBD2 (5 bases). The CDR3 is 12 amino acids. Per germline, CDR1 DFQATT and CDR2 SNEGSKA (reference sequence). The V end lost 6 bases, the J end lost 1 base, and 10 bases lay between the germline ends. CDR3 region: CSARTYSYEQYF. The CDR3 region has the DNA TGCAGTGCGAGGACTTATTCCTACGAGCAGTACTTC.

This clonotype appeared many times. The chain has TRBV4-3 and TRBJ2-7, with 8 bases that match TRBD2. V was clipped by 1 base and J by 6 bases; unmatched bases: 5. CDR1 is LGHNA, CDR2 YSLEER, per germline. This CDR3 contains 14 residues. The CDR3 here is CASSQGIGGGEQYF. In DNA, the CDR3 is TGCGCCAGCAGCCAAGGTATCGGGGGGGGCGAGCAGTACTTC.

This clonotype has ten or more counts. The chain employs TRBV7-8 and TRBJ2-3; 11 bases are shared with TRBD2. The CDR3 totals 16 residues. Germline assignment: CDR1 SGHVS and CDR2 FQNEAQ. The ends lost 2 bases at V and 1 base at J; junction bases unmatched: 2. The DNA of the CDR3 is TGTGCCAGCAGCTTATCTAGCGGGGGGCGCACAGATACGCAGTATTTT. Its translation is CASSLSSGGRTDTQYF.

This clonotype has a count of ten or more. The chain uses TRBV20-1 and TRBJ2-3, with 7 bases matching TRBD2. There are 14 residues in the CDR3. J gave up 1 base and V 7 bases, and 8 bases lay outside the gene matches. Germline assignment: CDR1 DFQATT and CDR2 SNEGSKA (reference sequence). This chain's CDR3 is CSGSDGGGTDTQYF. Here the CDR3 DNA reads TGCAGTGGCTCTGATGGGGGGGGCACAGATACGCAGTATTTT.

The V call is TRBV4-3, the J call TRBJ1-5; the D gene is possibly TRBD1 (5 bases). V lost 4 bases and J 0 bases, leaving 10 bases between the germline ends. CDR1 and CDR2 (germline): LGHNA, YSLEER. The CDR3 loop spans 15 amino acids. The CDR3 spells CASSPDRNSNQPQHF. DNA for the CDR3: TGCGCCAGCAGCCCCGACAGAAATAGCAATCAGCCCCAGCATTTT.

In this sample, this clonotype turned up many times. The V gene is TRBV28, the J gene TRBJ2-2; 7 nucleotides agree with TRBD1. Germline V gives CDR1 MDHEN, CDR2 SYDVKM. The CDR3 loop spans 16 amino acids. V lost 4 bases to trimming and J lost 4 bases; unmatched junction nucleotides: 9. The DNA for the CDR3 is TGTGCCAGCAGTTCATGGACAGGACTTTCCACCGGGGAGCTGTTTTTT. Protein sequence: CASSSWTGLSTGELFF.

The sample holds a few counts of this clonotype. The V call is TRBV19, the J call TRBJ1-1; no clear D. The CDR3 sequence is 17 residues long. Per germline, CDR1 LNHDA and CDR2 SQIVND (reference sequence). The V end was cut by 6 bases, the J end by 5 bases, with 25 bases between. CDR3 bases: TGTGCCAGTAGCCCACTGCCCAGTAGTTTCCGTTTGACTGAAGCTTTCTTT. Amino acids: CASSPLPSSFRLTEAFF.

This clonotype has at least ten counts. This chain connects TRBV4-1 to TRBJ1-4, with D unresolved. Germline CDR1 is MGHRA and CDR2 is YSYEKL. V dropped 2 bases and J dropped 14 bases, with 24 bases sitting between them. This CDR3 region has 16 residues. CDR3 nucleotide sequence: TGCGCCAGCAGCCAAAGTTTGGCTCAGGACGGCACCGTTCTGTTTTTT. This sequence encodes CASSQSLAQDGTVLFF.

In its sample, this clonotype was seen many times. J is TRBJ1-5 and V is TRBV11-2, with D uncertain. The germline V gene has CDR1 SGHAT and CDR2 FQNNGV. The CDR3 consists of 13 residues. Trimming cost V 5 bases and J 0 bases, with 5 bases left between them. Here the CDR3 reads CASSLNSNQPQHF. Written as DNA, the CDR3 is TGTGCCAGCAGCCTAAATAGCAATCAGCCCCAGCATTTT.

This clonotype was detected ten times or more. The chain joins TRBV5-1 to TRBJ2-5; either TRBD1 or TRBD2 may fit D (5 bases each). The CDR3 contains 13 residues. V lost 5 bases and J lost 5, with 13 bases in between. Germline CDR1 reads SGHRS; CDR2 reads YFSETQ. The CDR3 DNA is TGCGCCAGCAGTCGGGGCCATCACGAGACCCAGTACTTC. This gives the protein CASSRGHHETQYF.

This clonotype was seen many times. The chain combines TRBV3-1 with TRBJ2-1, with TRBD2 identical over 9 bases. The CDR3 consists of 16 residues. After removal of 2 bases from V and 9 bases from J, the junction contained 11 bases not matched to a gene. Germline V lookup: CDR1 LGHDT, CDR2 YNNKEL (reference sequence). The CDR3 coding sequence is TGTGCCAGCAGCCAACAAGGTCGCGGGGGGGCCGGTGAGCAGTTCTTC. Residues: CASSQQGRGGAGEQFF.

This clonotype has ten or more counts. The chain employs TRBV4-2 and TRBJ2-3; 8 bases fit TRBD1. The ends lost 0 bases at V and 3 bases at J; junction bases unmatched: 5. CDR1 is LGHNA and CDR2 is YNFKEQ in the germline V gene. This CDR3 contains 16 residues. CDR3: CASSQERTGLTDTQYF. CDR3 coding DNA: TGTGCCAGCAGCCAAGAGAGGACAGGGTTAACAGATACGCAGTATTTT.

This clonotype was picked up many times. CDR3 region: CASSESYNSPLHF. The CDR3 nucleotides read TGTGCCAGCAGTGAATCATATAATTCACCCCTCCACTTT. The rearrangement uses TRBV6-4 and TRBJ1-6; no definite D call. The CDR3 contains 13 residues. V was shortened by 3 bases and J by 4 bases, with 4 bases between the two germline ends. From germline, CDR1 is MRHNA and CDR2 SNTAGT.